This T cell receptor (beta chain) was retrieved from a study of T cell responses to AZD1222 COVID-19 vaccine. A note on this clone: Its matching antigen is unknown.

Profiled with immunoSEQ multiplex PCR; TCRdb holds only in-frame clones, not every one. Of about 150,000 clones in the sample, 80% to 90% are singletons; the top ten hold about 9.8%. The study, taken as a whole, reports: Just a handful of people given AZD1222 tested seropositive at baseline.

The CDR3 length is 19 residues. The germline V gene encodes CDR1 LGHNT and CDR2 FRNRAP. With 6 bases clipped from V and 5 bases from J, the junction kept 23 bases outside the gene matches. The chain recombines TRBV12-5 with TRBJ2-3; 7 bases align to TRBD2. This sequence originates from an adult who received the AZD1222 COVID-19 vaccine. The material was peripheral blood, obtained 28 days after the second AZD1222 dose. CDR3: CASGPRTSLDAGAGDTQYF. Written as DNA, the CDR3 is TGTGCTAGTGGCCCTCGAACCTCCCTAGACGCGGGAGCTGGAGATACGCAGTATTTT.